This T cell receptor beta chain emerged from a study of neurological immune-mediated disorders. From 2 million PBMCs stored at -80 C, the unsorted libraries were generated. V dropped 4 bases and J dropped 9 bases, with 12 bases sitting between them. The germline V gene has CDR1 SGHDN and CDR2 FVKESK. The CDR3 is 13 amino acids. Sequencing runs each generated in excess of 200 million TCR-beta sequences derived from 15-18 subjects. TCRdb itself ran the 5' RACE reads through MiXCR, one entry per CDR3 protein. The sample includes 35,000 to 40,000 distinct CDR3 sequences, roughly 7.3% of them seen just once. Points from the study as a whole: CDR3 amino acid sequences of expanded clones were not shared across subjects, a result suggesting private repertoires in all groups.

In the case of this clonotype: No antigen is known for it.

The chain carries TRBV14 and TRBJ2-2; D unclear. The sample comprised PBMCs. The sequence derives from a woman aged 40 to 50 in good health. The CDR3: CASSPQSTWELFF. The DNA of the CDR3 is TGTGCCAGCAGCCCACAGAGTACCTGGGAGCTGTTTTTT.